The rows below give T cell receptor beta chains drawn from one sample of a study of T cells after yellow fever vaccination. TCRdb analysed the 5' RACE reads with MiXCR anew, one entry per CDR3 protein. This sample has fewer than 400,000 distinct CDR3 sequences; around 6.4% occur once, and the top ten carry 15%. The specimen comprised PBMCs, sampled 5 days after the yellow fever booster vaccination. These receptors were obtained from a man aged 25-45 years who received the YFV17D yellow fever vaccine. The CDR3 runs from the conserved cysteine through the conserved F or W. A D gene is named only where the DNA matches it firmly. Clone size is stated in some rows and not others, as once, few, many or a class when expanded.

j_call	clone_size	d_call	v_call	cdr3_aa	cdr3_nt
TRBJ2-1	NA	TRBD1	TRBV6-2/TRBV6-3	CASIERTGSPNEQFF	TGTGCCAGCATAGAACGGACAGGATCCCCCAATGAGCAGTTCTTC
TRBJ2-3	NA	TRBD2	TRBV5-4	CASSLASGGRADTQYF	TGTGCCAGCAGCTTGGCTAGCGGAGGCCGGGCAGATACGCAGTATTTT
TRBJ2-7	few	TRBD2	TRBV7-2	CASSSGLAELYEQYF	TGTGCCAGCAGCTCGGGACTAGCGGAGCTATACGAGCAGTACTTC
TRBJ1-2	few	NA	TRBV5-6	CASSLGRRVPYGYTF	TGTGCCAGCAGCTTGGGTCGCAGGGTCCCCTATGGCTACACCTTC
TRBJ2-3	few	TRBD2	TRBV6-1	CASSLSGSPRDTQYF	TGTGCCAGCAGTCTAAGCGGGAGTCCGCGAGATACGCAGTATTTT
TRBJ1-1	NA	NA	TRBV12-3/TRBV12-4	CASSLQGPTEAFF	TGTGCCAGCAGTTTACAGGGGCCCACTGAAGCTTTCTTT
TRBJ2-5	many	TRBD1	TRBV5-1	CASSPTGGETQYF	TGCGCCAGCAGCCCGACAGGGGGAGAGACCCAGTACTTC
TRBJ2-2	NA	NA	TRBV3-1	CASSPGRVLGLFF	TGTGCCAGCAGCCCTGGACGCGTGCTTGGGCTGTTTTTT
TRBJ1-6	NA	TRBD1	TRBV23-1	CASSRAGTGEDYSPLHF	TGCGCCAGCAGTCGAGCCGGGACAGGAGAAGATTATTCACCCCTCCACTTT
TRBJ2-3	many	NA	TRBV28	CASTEGVSGDTQYF	TGTGCCAGCACCGAGGGCGTATCGGGGGATACGCAGTATTTT
TRBJ2-1	NA	TRBD2	TRBV19	CASSLSRTSGRAGEQFF	TGTGCCAGTAGTCTCTCGCGGACTAGCGGGAGGGCGGGGGAGCAGTTCTTC
TRBJ1-2	few	TRBD1	TRBV19	CASSTTGQGKNGYTF	TGTGCCAGTAGTACGACAGGACAGGGAAAGAACGGCTACACCTTC
TRBJ2-7	many	TRBD2	TRBV5-1	CASSLRLAGGSYEQYF	TGCGCCAGCAGCCTGAGACTAGCGGGAGGTTCCTACGAGCAGTACTTC
TRBJ2-3	many	NA	TRBV5-4	CASSRDGPTDTQYF	TGTGCCAGCAGCAGGGATGGCCCCACAGATACGCAGTATTTT
TRBJ1-1	few	TRBD1	TRBV5-1	CASSPQGVNTEAFF	TGCGCCAGCAGCCCTCAGGGGGTGAACACTGAAGCTTTCTTT
TRBJ2-5	NA	NA	TRBV28	CASRPGREYQETQYF	TGTGCCAGCAGACCGGGACGGGAGTACCAAGAGACCCAGTACTTC
TRBJ1-3	NA	NA	TRBV5-1	CASSLFLGSGNTIYF	TGCGCCAGCAGCTTGTTCTTAGGCTCTGGAAACACCATATATTTT
TRBJ2-4	NA	NA	TRBV11-2	CASSSRGLGPLAKNIQYF	TGTGCCAGCAGCTCCCGAGGGTTGGGGCCACTAGCCAAAAACATTCAGTACTTC